This section outlines one T cell receptor (beta chain) sequence together with its context. Authors' data handling: Reference gene primer amplification yielded estimated nucleated cell counts. Measured with immunoSEQ multiplex PCR; TCRdb has only the in-frame clones, and not every one. V and J calls and clone size are given by that table; D and trimming were obtained from the DNA. The sample lists tens of thousands of clones; more than 90% were seen once. These data belong to a study of blood T cell repertoires in COVID-19. The CDR3 length is 15 residues. Germline CDR1 and CDR2: MDHEN and SYDVKM. V trimming: 7 bases; J trimming: 4 bases; junction bases outside the gene matches: 10.

The clonotype was recovered from a human donor in a cohort sampled during active COVID-19. The sequenced sample was peripheral blood. The rearrangement joins TRBV28 to TRBJ2-1, with 7 nucleotides matching TRBD1. CDR3 nucleotide sequence: TGTGCCAGCATCCGCCCCGGGACAGTGTACAATGAGCAGTTCTTC. Translating it yields CASIRPGTVYNEQFF. Together with reference TRBV28 and TRBJ2-1, the CDR3 gives the full variable domain: DVKVTQSSRYLVKRTGEKVFLECVQDMDHENMFWYRQDPGLGLRLIYFSYDVKMKEKGDIPEGYSVSREKKERFSLILESASTNQTSMYLCASIRPGTVYNEQFFGPGTRLTVL.